This T cell receptor beta chain is drawn from a study of vaccination and CD4 T cells after COVID-19. The V and J ends lost 10 bases and 1 base respectively, with 14 bases between them. The CDR3 spans 13 residues. Germline V gives CDR1 MNHEY, CDR2 SVGEGT. As for treatment: approximately nine-day PBMC culture with coronavirus spike peptide pools or control peptides (ViraFEST assay). PBMCs, plated at about 2.2 million per well, were grown in the presence of approximately 10 IU/ml IL-2 and about 10 ug/ml peptide pools. Concerning this clonotype itself: The antigen remains unidentified.

The Oncomine TCR Beta short-read assay generated sequence data from the DNA of cultured CD4+ T cells. TCRdb reanalysed the PCR reads using MiXCR and keeps one entry per CDR3 protein. This table has about 17,000 distinct CDR3 sequences, about 61% appearing once. The sample was CD4+ T cells from blood, cultured in vitro. The source of this sequence is a human donor who had recovered from COVID-19. V usage is TRBV6-2 or TRBV6-3 and J usage is TRBJ2-7; D could derive from TRBD1 or TRBD2 (5 bases each). CDR3 sequence: CATQRDQSYEQYF. The CDR3 nucleotides are TGTGCCACCCAAAGGGACCAGTCCTACGAGCAGTACTTC.